This TCR beta chain was found in a study of shared clonotypes between healthy human individuals. Using immunoSEQ multiplex PCR, the repertoire was profiled, and TCRdb retains in-frame clones only, with some absent. This sample has about 960,000 clones, with approximately 80% found just once. Study-wide points: Sampling used blood alone; tissue repertoires probably differ. Though the depth was large, rarefaction showed that sorted-subset sequencing was incomplete. The sharing of 4.5% to 5.5% of naive CD4 clonotypes was seen across a few donors.

About this clone itself: What it recognizes is unknown.

Trimming shortened V by 0 bases and J by 8 bases, and 13 bases separated the two germline ends. This CDR3 has 14 amino acids. Germline loops: CDR1 LGHNA, CDR2 YSLEER. This rearrangement joins TRBV4-3 to TRBJ1-2; perhaps TRBD1 as D (5 bases). The specimen was memory CD4+ T cells sorted from blood. Subset specified: CD45RA-negative fraction. This receptor was taken from a man younger than 35 in good health. The DNA for the CDR3 is TGCGCCAGCAGCCAAGAAGACAGCGGCGGGGGCTACACCTTC. It codes for CASSQEDSGGGYTF.